This TCR beta chain was captured in a study of blood T cell repertoires in COVID-19. About the study: The origin of the acute and convalescent COVID-19 samples was the United States, Italy and Spain. Sources were T cells, B-cell-depleted T cells, or PBMCs; the material itself was cDNA or gDNA.

Per the original methods: Reference gene primer amplification gave estimated nucleated cell counts. Data came from immunoSEQ multiplex PCR; TCRdb stores just in-frame clones and leaves some out. That table gives V, J and clone size, and the DNA gave D and trimming. The sample contains around 150,000 clones, about nine tenths of which appear only once. Germline lookup yields CDR1 SGHRS and CDR2 YFSETQ. V lost 9 bases, J lost 0 bases, and 18 bases lay in between. This CDR3 has 16 residues. Specimen: peripheral blood. This sequence was found in a man between 60 and 75 years old with active or convalescent COVID-19. This sequence joins TRBV5-1 and TRBJ1-4; D uncertain. CDR3 amino acids: CATKLHPITTNEKLFF. CDR3 DNA: TGCGCCACAAAACTTCATCCTATAACAACTAATGAAAAACTGTTTTTT. Full variable domain (outside the CDR3, taken from reference TRBV5-1 and TRBJ1-4): KAGVTQTPRYLIKTRGQQVTLSCSPISGHRSVSWYQQTPGQGLQFLFEYFSETQRNKGNFPGRFSGRQFSNSRSEMNVSTLELGDSALYLCATKLHPITTNEKLFFGSGTQLSVL.